One sample yielded the 8 T cell receptor beta chains listed below, sequenced in a study of T cells in Graves' hyperthyroidism and ophthalmopathy. The source material, RNA transcripts, was used to amplify TCR beta CDR3 regions. The primer set for the first-round RT-PCR of the TCR CDR3 was HTBI. TCRdb used MiXCR to reprocess the multiplex PCR reads, holding one entry per CDR3 protein. The repertoire holds 300,000 to 350,000 distinct CDR3 sequences, with around a fifth as singletons. The sequencing sample was made of blood. All receptors derive from a woman between 50 and 59 years old with Graves' hyperthyroidism.

In its sample, this clonotype was seen many times. The chain has TRBV9 and TRBJ1-2; 9 bases are a match to TRBD1. Per germline, CDR1 SGDLS and CDR2 YYNGEE. The CDR3 is 14 amino acids. V lost 4 bases to trimming and J lost 3 bases; unmatched junction nucleotides: 4. CDR3 region: CASSSDRGDYGYTF. CDR3 bases: TGTGCCAGCAGCTCGGACAGGGGTGACTATGGCTACACCTTC.

The rearrangement uses TRBV5-5 and TRBJ1-1, with D perhaps matching TRBD1 (6 bases). With 4 bases removed from V and 1 base from J, the gap between germline ends came to 17 bases. Germline CDR1 reads SGHKS; CDR2 reads YYEKEE (reference sequence). The CDR3 spans 16 residues. CDR3 protein: CASSGVGGGGNTEAFF. CDR3 in DNA: TGTGCCAGCAGCGGGGTAGGAGGAGGGGGGAACACTGAAGCTTTCTTT.

In this sample, this clonotype turned up many times. V gene TRBV28 combines with J gene TRBJ1-2; D is perhaps TRBD1 (5 bases). The ends were cut back, 4 bases at V and 2 bases at J, with 11 bases in the middle. Germline CDR1 reads MDHEN; CDR2 reads SYDVKM. This CDR3 has 14 residues. The chain's CDR3 is CASSWGPANYGYTF. The DNA for the CDR3 is TGTGCCAGCAGTTGGGGCCCCGCAAACTATGGCTACACCTTC.

This clonotype was counted between two and nine times. The chain uses TRBV27 and TRBJ2-2; TRBD2 aligns across 9 bases. J was trimmed by 7 bases and V by 6 bases; bases with no gene match: 6. This CDR3 spans 14 amino acids. CDR1 MNHEY and CDR2 SMNVEV come from the germline V gene (reference sequence). The CDR3 region is CASSPRGGLGELFF. CDR3 nucleotide sequence: TGTGCCAGCAGCCCGCGGGGGGGCCTCGGGGAGCTGTTTTTT.

The chain has TRBV5-6 and TRBJ1-2, with 7 nucleotides matching TRBD1. Trimming took 0 bases from V and 6 from J; bases not matched to a gene: 8. Germline V gene lookup returns CDR1 SGHDT and CDR2 YYEEEE. The CDR3 spans 15 residues. The CDR3 sequence: CASSLEGGPSDGYTF. In nucleotides, the CDR3 is TGTGCCAGCAGCTTGGAAGGGGGCCCCAGTGATGGCTACACCTTC.

This clonotype was counted a single time. One end of the junction varies from germline; a read error may be responsible. The chain has TRBV7-9 and TRBJ2-5, with a tentative D call TRBD1 (6 bases). This CDR3 is 15 amino acids long. Germline CDR1 SEHNR, CDR2 FQNEAQ (reference sequence). The CDR3 loop is CASSLSGQFQETQYF. The CDR3, as DNA: TGCGCCAGCAGCTTGTCCGGACAGTTTCAAGAGACCCAGTACTTC.

This clonotype has a count of ten or more. This chain links TRBV28 with TRBJ2-7; tentative D call: TRBD2 (5 bases). V was trimmed by 7 bases and J by 6 bases, leaving 10 bases between them. CDR1 is MDHEN and CDR2 is SYDVKM in the germline V gene. The CDR3 contains 11 residues. CDR3 protein: CASTDYGEQYF. The CDR3 DNA reads as TGTGCCAGCACCGACTATGGCGAGCAGTACTTC.

This clonotype was counted ten times or more. The J gene is TRBJ2-1, the V gene TRBV30, with TRBD1 as a possible D gene (6 bases). Per the germline V gene, CDR1 is GTSNPN and CDR2 is SVGIG (reference sequence). There are 12 residues in the CDR3. Trimming removed 4 bases from V and 5 bases from J, with 9 bases in between. The CDR3 nucleotides are TGTGCCTGGAACAGGGCGAACAATGAGCAGTTCTTC. Its translation: CAWNRANNEQFF.